This T cell receptor (beta chain) derives from a study of shared clonotypes between healthy human individuals. This CDR3 spans 16 amino acids. Trimming pared 4 bases from V and 2 bases from J, leaving 15 bases between. Germline V gene lookup returns CDR1 LGHNA and CDR2 YNFKEQ. TCRdb's table, derived via immunoSEQ multiplex PCR, lists solely in-frame clones and lacks some. The table includes 400,000 to 600,000 clones, 60% to 80% detected once. The sequence came from a woman aged 35 to 49 in good health. Some clones in this sample may be carry-over from other donors' samples. Specimen: PBMCs. V gene TRBV4-2 combines with J gene TRBJ1-5; D remains ambiguous. Written as DNA, the CDR3 is TGTGCCAGCAGCCTCACGAGGAGGAGCGGCAATCAGCCCCAGCATTTT. This codes for CASSLTRRSGNQPQHF.